The 17 T cell receptor beta chains presented below share a single source sample, sequenced in a study of blood T cell repertoires in COVID-19. Clones were read by immunoSEQ multiplex PCR, and TCRdb kept only the in-frame ones, dropping some. The sample contains about 190,000 clones, more than 60% of which appear only once. Sequencing was performed on peripheral blood. The source of these receptors is a woman aged 50 to 65 with acute or convalescent COVID-19.

Here the CDR3 reads CASSYSKGREQYF. In nucleotides, the CDR3 is TGTGCCAGCAGTTACTCGAAGGGGAGGGAGCAGTACTTC. This rearrangement joins TRBV6-6 to TRBJ2-7; TRBD2 might be the D (6 bases). The CDR3 contains 13 residues. CDR1 is MNHNY, CDR2 SVGAGI, per germline (reference sequence). The germline V and J ends were trimmed by 0 bases and 7 bases, with 10 bases remaining between them.

The table lists this clone with a few counts. The CDR3 nucleotides read TGCGCCAGCAGTCGATCCCGGTGGGACAGCACTAATGAAAAACTGTTTTTT. Translating gives CASSRSRWDSTNEKLFF. The chain uses TRBV4-1 and TRBJ1-4; 7 nucleotides match TRBD1. CDR3 length: 17 residues. After removal of 6 bases from V and 2 bases from J, the junction contained 12 bases not matched to a gene. Looked up from germline, CDR1 is MGHRA and CDR2 is YSYEKL.

This chain links TRBV5-6 with TRBJ1-3, with D possibly matching TRBD1 (5 bases). V lost 0 bases, J lost 7 bases, and 17 bases lay in between. Germline lookup yields CDR1 SGHDT and CDR2 YYEEEE. The CDR3 extends over 16 amino acids. CDR3 sequence: CASSLEGRERDNTIYF. The CDR3 bases are TGTGCCAGCAGCTTGGAGGGGCGCGAACGTGATAACACCATATATTTT.

The gene calls are TRBV3-1 (or the pseudogene TRBV3-2) and TRBJ1-1; 7 nucleotides agree with TRBD1. With 6 bases clipped from V and 4 bases from J, the junction kept 5 bases outside the gene matches. The germline V gene encodes CDR1 LGHDT and CDR2 YNNKEL (reference sequence). This CDR3 comprises 13 residues. Here the CDR3 reads CASSFTGATEAFF. CDR3 coding DNA: TGTGCCAGCAGTTTCACAGGGGCCACTGAAGCTTTCTTT.

This clone appeared a single time. The CDR3 region is CASSFGLAGVGETQYF. The CDR3 DNA reads TGTGCCAGCAGCTTCGGACTAGCGGGAGTTGGAGAGACCCAGTACTTC. This sequence joins TRBV7-9 and TRBJ2-5, with 13 bases identical to TRBD2. The CDR3 totals 16 residues. V shed 3 bases and J 4 bases; nucleotides not matched to a gene: 5. Per germline, CDR1 SEHNR and CDR2 FQNEAQ (reference sequence).

In this sample, this clone turned up once. The chain combines TRBV7-2 with TRBJ1-5, with D uncertain. Per germline, CDR1 SGHTA and CDR2 FQGNSA. The length of the CDR3 is 13 residues. V gave up 1 base and J gave up 6 bases, with 7 bases separating them. The CDR3 here is CASSLGQAQPQHF. CDR3 DNA: TGTGCCAGCAGCTTAGGGCAGGCTCAGCCCCAGCATTTT.

The CDR3, as DNA: TGCGCCAGCAGCTTGGGGGCAGGGCAGACAGATACGCAGTATTTT. This encodes CASSLGAGQTDTQYF. The J gene is TRBJ2-3, the V gene TRBV5-1, with a possible D match to TRBD1 (5 bases). Germline assignment: CDR1 SGHRS and CDR2 YFSETQ. V was cut by 0 bases and J by 3 bases, with 11 bases left in between. This CDR3 is 15 amino acids long.

V gene TRBV27 combines with J gene TRBJ2-3; 8 bases map to TRBD1. The CDR3 has 14 residues. Germline loops: CDR1 MNHEY, CDR2 SMNVEV (reference sequence). CDR3 amino acids: CTSGDRTSTDTQYF. CDR3 nucleotides: TGTACGTCGGGGGACAGGACTAGCACAGATACGCAGTATTTT.

A few counts support this clone. This chain links TRBV5-1 with TRBJ1-2, with TRBD1 matching over 8 bases. This CDR3 is built from 14 residues. Per germline, CDR1 SGHRS and CDR2 YFSETQ. V was pared by 3 bases and J by 3 bases, with 4 bases of the junction left unmatched. CDR3: CASSSNRGDYGYTF. For the CDR3, the DNA is TGCGCCAGCAGCTCGAACAGGGGGGACTATGGCTACACCTTC.

This clone appeared a few times. The chain employs TRBV11-2 and TRBJ1-1, with 12 bases that match TRBD1. This CDR3 spans 17 amino acids. Germline V gene data show CDR1 as SGHAT and CDR2 as FQNNGV. V lost 5 bases, J lost 4 bases, and 11 bases stayed unmatched. The DNA for the CDR3 is TGTGCCAGCAGCGTCACGCGGGACAGGGGGCGGTTCACTGAAGCTTTCTTT. It codes for CASSVTRDRGRFTEAFF. The entire variable domain, with the rest obtained from reference TRBV11-2 and TRBJ1-1, is as follows: EAGVAQSPRYKIIEKRQSVAFWCNPISGHATLYWYQQILGQGPKLLIQFQNNGVVDDSQLPKDRFSAERLKGVDSTLKIQPAKLEDSAVYLCASSVTRDRGRFTEAFFGQGTRLTVV.

This chain joins TRBV6-5 and TRBJ2-1, with D unclear. V dropped 0 bases and J dropped 0 bases, with 9 bases sitting between them. Germline V gene data show CDR1 as MNHEY and CDR2 as SVGAGI. This CDR3 has 16 residues. The CDR3 bases are TGTGCCAGCAGTTACTCCCGGCGGCTCTCCTACAATGAGCAGTTCTTC. Protein: CASSYSRRLSYNEQFF.

This clone came up once. The J gene is TRBJ2-2, the V gene TRBV2, with 9 positions matching TRBD2. The CDR3 contains 15 residues. CDR1 and CDR2 from the germline V gene are SNHLY and FYNNEI. V dropped 7 bases and J dropped 3; count of bases not matched to a gene: 6. CDR3 residues: CASKTSGTYTGELFF. DNA of the CDR3: TGTGCCAGCAAGACTAGCGGAACTTACACCGGGGAGCTGTTTTTT.

The chain uses TRBV9 and TRBJ2-1; 7 nucleotides line up with TRBD2. The length of the CDR3 is 15 residues. V was clipped by 0 bases and J by 7 bases; unmatched bases: 7. The germline V gene has CDR1 SGDLS and CDR2 YYNGEE. Here the CDR3 reads CASSVDSGNWNEQFF. The CDR3 DNA is TGTGCCAGCAGCGTAGACAGCGGGAACTGGAATGAGCAGTTCTTC.

The rearrangement joins TRBV19 to TRBJ1-1; tentatively, D is TRBD1 (6 bases). The V end lost 6 bases, the J end lost 1 base, and 15 bases lay between the germline ends. Germline assignment: CDR1 LNHDA and CDR2 SQIVND (reference sequence). CDR3 length: 15 amino acids. The CDR3 nucleotides read TGTGCCAGTAGAGGGGGGGCGATGGGGAACACTGAAGCTTTCTTT. Translating it yields CASRGGAMGNTEAFF.

On this clone: A junction end diverges from the germline sequence, so it may reflect a read error. The gene calls are TRBV12-5 and TRBJ1-1; no reliable D call. The germline V gene encodes CDR1 LGHNT and CDR2 FRNRAP. The CDR3 runs 13 residues. The CDR3 sequence: CASGLAGNTEAFF. In DNA, the CDR3 is TGTGCTAGTGGATTGGCGGGGAACACTGAAGCTTTCTTT.

The rearrangement uses TRBV6-5 and TRBJ2-7; 7 nucleotides match TRBD1. The junction had 8 bases not matched to a gene; V was cut back by 6 bases and J by 0 bases. Looked up from germline, CDR1 is MNHEY and CDR2 is SVGAGI. The CDR3 totals 15 residues. This chain's CDR3 is CASSTTGEHSYEQYF. The CDR3 bases are TGTGCCAGCAGCACTACAGGGGAGCACTCCTACGAGCAGTACTTC.

This chain connects TRBV27 to TRBJ1-5, with TRBD1 matching 12 bases. V lost 6 bases and J lost 7; bases outside the gene matches: 7. The CDR3 covers 15 residues. The V gene's germline CDR1 is MNHEY and CDR2 SMNVEV (reference sequence). The CDR3 spells CASRPGQGAGQPQHF. In nucleotides, the CDR3 is TGTGCCAGCAGACCGGGACAGGGGGCTGGACAGCCCCAGCATTTT.